These 2 T cell receptor beta chains came from one sample sequenced in a study of cytomegalovirus exposure and HLA in healthy donors. The PCR used 60 Vbeta and 13 Jbeta primers. Method: immunoSEQ multiplex PCR; TCRdb's copy keeps in-frame clones and lacks some. This repertoire shows about 160,000 clones, roughly 80% found once; its top ten account for approximately 7%. Sequenced material: PBMCs. Source of these receptors: a woman aged 25-40 years in good health and CMV-seropositive.

V gene TRBV18 combines with J gene TRBJ1-3, with D maybe TRBD1 (6 bases). V lost 2 bases and J lost 2, with 7 bases in between. The CDR3 consists of 14 residues. Germline V gene data show CDR1 as KGHSH and CDR2 as LQKENI. CDR3 residues: CASSPRTAGNTIYF. The CDR3 DNA sequence: TGTGCCAGCTCACCAAGGACAGCTGGAAACACCATATATTTT.

Only a few counts were recorded for this clone. The V and J genes are TRBV2 and TRBJ1-6; 10 nucleotides line up with TRBD1. After removal of 7 bases from V and 7 bases from J, the junction contained 10 bases not matched to a gene. The length of the CDR3 is 16 residues. Germline V gives CDR1 SNHLY, CDR2 FYNNEI. The CDR3 sequence: CASIAAAGQGNSPLHF. The CDR3 DNA reads as TGTGCCAGCATAGCAGCGGCGGGACAGGGGAATTCACCCCTCCACTTT.